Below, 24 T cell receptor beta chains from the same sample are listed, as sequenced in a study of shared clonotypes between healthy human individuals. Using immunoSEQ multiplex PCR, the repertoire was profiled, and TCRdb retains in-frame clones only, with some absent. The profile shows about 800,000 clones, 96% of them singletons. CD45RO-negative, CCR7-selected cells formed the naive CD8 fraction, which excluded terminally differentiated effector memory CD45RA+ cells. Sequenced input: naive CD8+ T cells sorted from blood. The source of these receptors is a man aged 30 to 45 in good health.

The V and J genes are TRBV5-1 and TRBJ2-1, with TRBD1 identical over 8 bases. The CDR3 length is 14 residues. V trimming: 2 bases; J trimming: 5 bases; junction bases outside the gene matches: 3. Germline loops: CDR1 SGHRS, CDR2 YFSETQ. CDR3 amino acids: CASSFGQGNNEQFF. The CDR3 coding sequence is TGCGCCAGCAGCTTTGGACAGGGTAACAATGAGCAGTTCTTC.

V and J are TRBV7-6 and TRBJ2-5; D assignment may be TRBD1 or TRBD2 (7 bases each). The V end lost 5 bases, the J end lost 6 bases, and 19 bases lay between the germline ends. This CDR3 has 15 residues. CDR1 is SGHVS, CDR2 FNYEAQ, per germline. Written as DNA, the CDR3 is TGTGCCAGCAGCCTTACAGGGGCCGGGGGGAAGACCCAGTACTTC. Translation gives CASSLTGAGGKTQYF.

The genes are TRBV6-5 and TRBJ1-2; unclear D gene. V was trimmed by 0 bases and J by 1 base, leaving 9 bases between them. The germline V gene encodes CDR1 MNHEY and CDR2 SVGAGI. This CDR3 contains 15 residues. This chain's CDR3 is CASSYSFGVNYGYTF. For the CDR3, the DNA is TGTGCCAGCAGTTACTCGTTCGGGGTTAACTATGGCTACACCTTC.

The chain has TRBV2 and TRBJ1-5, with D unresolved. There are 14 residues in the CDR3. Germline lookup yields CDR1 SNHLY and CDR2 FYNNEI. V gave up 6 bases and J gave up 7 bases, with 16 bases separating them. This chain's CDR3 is CASRVGGVSQPQHF. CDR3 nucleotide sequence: TGTGCCAGCAGGGTAGGTGGGGTTTCGCAGCCCCAGCATTTT.

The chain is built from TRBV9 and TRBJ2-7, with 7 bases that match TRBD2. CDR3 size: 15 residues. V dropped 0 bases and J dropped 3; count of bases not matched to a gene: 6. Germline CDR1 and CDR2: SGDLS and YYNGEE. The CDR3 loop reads CASSVEGRAGYEQYF. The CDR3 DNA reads TGTGCCAGCAGCGTAGAAGGGAGGGCGGGCTACGAGCAGTACTTC.

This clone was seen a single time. This CDR3 reads CASSFRTSGRDDTGELFF. The CDR3 region has the DNA TGTGCCAGCAGCTTTCGGACTAGCGGGAGGGACGACACCGGGGAGCTGTTTTTT. The chain employs TRBV9 and TRBJ2-2; TRBD2 matches at 15 bases. The germline V gene has CDR1 SGDLS and CDR2 YYNGEE. This CDR3 contains 18 residues. Trimming cost V 4 bases and J 3 bases; bases outside gene matches: 7.

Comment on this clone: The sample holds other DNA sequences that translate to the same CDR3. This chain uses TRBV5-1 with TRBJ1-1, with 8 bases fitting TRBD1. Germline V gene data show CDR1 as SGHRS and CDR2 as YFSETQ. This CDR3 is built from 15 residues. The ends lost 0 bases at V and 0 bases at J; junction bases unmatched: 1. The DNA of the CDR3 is TGCGCCAGCAGCTTGGGGACAGGGATGAACACTGAAGCTTTCTTT. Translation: CASSLGTGMNTEAFF.

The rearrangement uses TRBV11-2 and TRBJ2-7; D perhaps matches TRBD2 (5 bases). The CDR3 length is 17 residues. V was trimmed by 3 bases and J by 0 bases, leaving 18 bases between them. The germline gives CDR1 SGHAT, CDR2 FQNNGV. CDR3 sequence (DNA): TGTGCCAGCAGCTTCCCCCCCCAATGGGAGAGCTCCTACGAGCAGTACTTC. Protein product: CASSFPPQWESSYEQYF.

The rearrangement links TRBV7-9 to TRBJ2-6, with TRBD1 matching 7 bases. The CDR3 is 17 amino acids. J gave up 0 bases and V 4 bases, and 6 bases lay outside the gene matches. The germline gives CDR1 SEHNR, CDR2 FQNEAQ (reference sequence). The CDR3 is CASSSTDRTSGANVLTF. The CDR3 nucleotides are TGTGCCAGCAGCTCGACGGACAGGACCTCTGGGGCCAACGTCCTGACTTTC.

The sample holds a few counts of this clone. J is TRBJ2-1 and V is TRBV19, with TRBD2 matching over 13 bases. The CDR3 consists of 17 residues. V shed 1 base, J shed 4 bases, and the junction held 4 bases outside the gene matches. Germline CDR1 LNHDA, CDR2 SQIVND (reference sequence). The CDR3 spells CASSIGTSGGSYNEQFF. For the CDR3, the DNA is TGTGCCAGTAGTATAGGGACTAGCGGGGGATCTTACAATGAGCAGTTCTTC.

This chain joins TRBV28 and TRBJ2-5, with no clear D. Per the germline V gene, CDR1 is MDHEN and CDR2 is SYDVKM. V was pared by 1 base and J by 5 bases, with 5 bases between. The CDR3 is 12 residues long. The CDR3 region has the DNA TGTGCCAGCAGTTTATACTGGGAGACCCAGTACTTC. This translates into CASSLYWETQYF.

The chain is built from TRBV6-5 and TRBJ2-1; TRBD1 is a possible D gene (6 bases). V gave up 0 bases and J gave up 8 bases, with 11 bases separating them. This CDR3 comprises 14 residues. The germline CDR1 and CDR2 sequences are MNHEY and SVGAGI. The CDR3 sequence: CASSYSRGVDEQFF. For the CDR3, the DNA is TGTGCCAGCAGTTACTCCAGGGGCGTGGATGAGCAGTTCTTC.

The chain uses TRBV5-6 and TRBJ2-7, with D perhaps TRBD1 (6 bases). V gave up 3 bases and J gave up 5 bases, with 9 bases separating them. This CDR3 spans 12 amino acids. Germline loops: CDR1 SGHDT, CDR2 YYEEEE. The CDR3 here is CASSSQGNEQYF. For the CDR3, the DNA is TGTGCCAGCAGCTCACAGGGCAACGAGCAGTACTTC.

CDR3 nucleotides: TGTGCCAGCAGCTTATCTCACGTCGGCCAGATTAATGAAAAACTGTTTTTT. It translates to CASSLSHVGQINEKLFF. The V gene is TRBV13, the J gene TRBJ1-4; D unclear. This CDR3 has 17 residues. Germline loops: CDR1 PRHDT, CDR2 FYEKMQ (reference sequence). Trimming cost V 2 bases and J 4 bases, with 17 bases left between them.

The DNA for the CDR3 is TGTGCCAGCAGCTTTGGACAGGCTGGGGCCAACGTCCTGACTTTC. Translation: CASSFGQAGANVLTF. This sequence joins TRBV7-8 and TRBJ2-6; 7 nucleotides align to TRBD1. This CDR3 region has 15 residues. Germline V gene data show CDR1 as SGHVS and CDR2 as FQNEAQ. V trimming: 3 bases; J trimming: 2 bases; junction bases outside the gene matches: 1.

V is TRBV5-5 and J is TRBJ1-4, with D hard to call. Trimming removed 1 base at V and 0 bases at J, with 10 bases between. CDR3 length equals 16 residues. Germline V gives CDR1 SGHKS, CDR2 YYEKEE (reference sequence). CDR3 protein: CASSLTGISTNEKLFF. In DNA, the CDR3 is TGTGCCAGCAGCTTGACGGGAATATCAACTAATGAAAAACTGTTTTTT.

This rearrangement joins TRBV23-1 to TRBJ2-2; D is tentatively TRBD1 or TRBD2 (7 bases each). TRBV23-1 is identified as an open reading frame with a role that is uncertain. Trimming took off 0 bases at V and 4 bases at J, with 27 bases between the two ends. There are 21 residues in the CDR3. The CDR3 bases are TGCGCCAGCAGTCAATCTAGGCAAAAACAGGGGAGGGAGGCGAGCACCGGGGAGCTGTTTTTT. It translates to CASSQSRQKQGREASTGELFF.

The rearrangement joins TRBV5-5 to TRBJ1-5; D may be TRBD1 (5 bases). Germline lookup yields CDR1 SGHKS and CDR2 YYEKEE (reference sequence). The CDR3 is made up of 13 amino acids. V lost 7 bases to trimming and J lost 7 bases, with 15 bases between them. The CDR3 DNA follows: TGTGCCAGCGGATTAAATGGGGGGCAGCCCCAGCATTTT. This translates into CASGLNGGQPQHF.

The DNA of the CDR3 is TGTGCCAGCAGAGACGGGTACACTGAAGCTTTCTTT. Protein product: CASRDGYTEAFF. J is TRBJ1-1 and V is TRBV7-9; D is ambiguous. With 6 bases removed from V and 3 bases from J, the gap between germline ends came to 8 bases. CDR1 is SEHNR, CDR2 FQNEAQ, per germline (reference sequence). The CDR3 spans 12 residues.

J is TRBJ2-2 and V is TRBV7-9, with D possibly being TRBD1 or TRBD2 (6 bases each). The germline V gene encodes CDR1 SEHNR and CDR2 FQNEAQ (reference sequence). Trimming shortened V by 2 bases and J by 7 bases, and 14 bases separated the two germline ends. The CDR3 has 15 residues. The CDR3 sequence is CASSLLPGAGGELFF. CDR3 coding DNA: TGTGCCAGCAGCTTATTACCGGGGGCCGGCGGGGAGCTGTTTTTT.

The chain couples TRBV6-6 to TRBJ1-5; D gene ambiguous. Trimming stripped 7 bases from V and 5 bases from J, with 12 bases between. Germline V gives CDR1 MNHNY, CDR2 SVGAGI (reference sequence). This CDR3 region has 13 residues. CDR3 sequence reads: CASTLAADQPQHF. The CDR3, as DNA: TGTGCCAGCACATTGGCAGCGGATCAGCCCCAGCATTTT.

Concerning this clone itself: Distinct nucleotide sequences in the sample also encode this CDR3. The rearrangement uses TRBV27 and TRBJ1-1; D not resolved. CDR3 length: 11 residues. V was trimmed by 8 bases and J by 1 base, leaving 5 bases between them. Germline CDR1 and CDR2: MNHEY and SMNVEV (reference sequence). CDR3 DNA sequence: TGTGCCAGCCGGAGGAACACTGAAGCTTTCTTT. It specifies CASRRNTEAFF.

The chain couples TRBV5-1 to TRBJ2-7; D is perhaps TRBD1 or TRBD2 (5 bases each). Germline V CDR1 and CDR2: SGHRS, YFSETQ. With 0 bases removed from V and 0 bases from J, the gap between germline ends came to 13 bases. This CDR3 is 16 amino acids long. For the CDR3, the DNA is TGCGCCAGCAGCTTGGCCGGGACGGTGAGCTCCTACGAGCAGTACTTC. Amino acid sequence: CASSLAGTVSSYEQYF.

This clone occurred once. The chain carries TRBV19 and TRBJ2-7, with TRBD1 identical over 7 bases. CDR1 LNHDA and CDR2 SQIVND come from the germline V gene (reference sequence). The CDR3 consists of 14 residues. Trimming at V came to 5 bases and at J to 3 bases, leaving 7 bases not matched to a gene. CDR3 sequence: CASSQGTAYYEQYF. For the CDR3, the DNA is TGTGCCAGTAGTCAAGGGACAGCTTACTACGAGCAGTACTTC.